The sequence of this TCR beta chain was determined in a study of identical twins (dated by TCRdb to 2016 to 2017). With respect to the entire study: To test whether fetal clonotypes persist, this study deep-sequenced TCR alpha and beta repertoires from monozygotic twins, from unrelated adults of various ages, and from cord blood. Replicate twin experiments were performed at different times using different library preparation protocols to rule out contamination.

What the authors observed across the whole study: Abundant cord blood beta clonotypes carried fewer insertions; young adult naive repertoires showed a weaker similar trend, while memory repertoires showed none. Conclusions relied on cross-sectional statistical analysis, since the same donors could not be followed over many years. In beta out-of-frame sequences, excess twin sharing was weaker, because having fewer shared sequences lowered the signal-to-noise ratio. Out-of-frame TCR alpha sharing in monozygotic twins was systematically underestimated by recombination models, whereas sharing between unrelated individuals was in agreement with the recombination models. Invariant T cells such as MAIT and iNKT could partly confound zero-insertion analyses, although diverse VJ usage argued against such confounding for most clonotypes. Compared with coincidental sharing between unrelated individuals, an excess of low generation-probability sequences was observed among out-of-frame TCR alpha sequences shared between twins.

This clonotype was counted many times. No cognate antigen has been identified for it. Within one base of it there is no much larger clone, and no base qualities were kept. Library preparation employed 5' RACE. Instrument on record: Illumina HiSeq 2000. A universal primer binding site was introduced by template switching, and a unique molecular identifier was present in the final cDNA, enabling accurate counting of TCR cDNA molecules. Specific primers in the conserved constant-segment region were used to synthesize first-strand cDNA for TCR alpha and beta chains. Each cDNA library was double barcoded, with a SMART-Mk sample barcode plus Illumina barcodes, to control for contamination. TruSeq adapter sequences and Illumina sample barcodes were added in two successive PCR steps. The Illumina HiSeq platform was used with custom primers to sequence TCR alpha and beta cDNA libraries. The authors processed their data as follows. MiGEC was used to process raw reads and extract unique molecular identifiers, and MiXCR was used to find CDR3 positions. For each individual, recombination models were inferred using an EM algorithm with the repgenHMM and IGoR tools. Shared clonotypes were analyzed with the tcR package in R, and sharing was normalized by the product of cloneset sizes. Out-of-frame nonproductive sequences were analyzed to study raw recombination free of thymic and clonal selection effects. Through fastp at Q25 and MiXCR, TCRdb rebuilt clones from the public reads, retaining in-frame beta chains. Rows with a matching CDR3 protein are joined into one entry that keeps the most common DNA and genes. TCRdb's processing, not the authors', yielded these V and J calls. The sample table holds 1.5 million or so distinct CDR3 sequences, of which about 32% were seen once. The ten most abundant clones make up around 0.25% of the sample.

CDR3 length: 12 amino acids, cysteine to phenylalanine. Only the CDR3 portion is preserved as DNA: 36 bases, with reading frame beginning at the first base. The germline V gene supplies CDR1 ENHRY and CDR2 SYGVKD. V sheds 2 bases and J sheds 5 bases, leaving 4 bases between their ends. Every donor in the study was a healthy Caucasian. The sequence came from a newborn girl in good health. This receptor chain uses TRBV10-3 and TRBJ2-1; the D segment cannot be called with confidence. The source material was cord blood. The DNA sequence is TGTGCCATCAGTGAGAAGGACAATGAGCAGTTCTTC. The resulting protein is CAISEKDNEQFF.